These 16 T cell receptor beta chains came from one sample sequenced in a study of blood T cell repertoires in COVID-19. Sequencing was performed with immunoSEQ multiplex PCR; in TCRdb, only in-frame clones are kept and a portion is missing. The sample consists of some 290,000 clones, around nine tenths of them appearing once. Material: PBMCs or T cells enriched from blood (not recorded which). Every receptor here comes from a woman under 40 who had recovered from COVID-19.

The chain employs TRBV3-1 (or the pseudogene TRBV3-2) and TRBJ2-5, with 8 bases that match TRBD2. Trimming at V came to 1 base and at J to 7 bases, leaving 8 bases not matched to a gene. The V gene's germline CDR1 is LGHDT and CDR2 YNNKEL (reference sequence). The CDR3 spans 15 residues. The CDR3: CASSQVSGTPGTQYF. The CDR3 region has the DNA TGTGCCAGCAGCCAAGTTAGCGGGACCCCCGGGACCCAGTACTTC.

This chain uses TRBV19 with TRBJ2-7, with a weak D call TRBD2 (6 bases). The CDR3 has 16 residues. Per germline, CDR1 LNHDA and CDR2 SQIVND (reference sequence). Trimming removed 5 bases from V and 2 bases from J, with 19 bases in between. The CDR3 here is CASSPGRPGVTYEQYF. The CDR3, as DNA: TGTGCCAGTAGTCCGGGGCGGCCGGGAGTTACCTACGAGCAGTACTTC.

This clone has a single count. V gene TRBV28 combines with J gene TRBJ1-5; 7 nucleotides line up with TRBD1. Germline-derived CDR1 and CDR2 are MDHEN and SYDVKM. V trimming: 7 bases; J trimming: 5 bases; junction bases outside the gene matches: 8. This CDR3 spans 14 amino acids. The CDR3 DNA is TGTGCCAGCACTACAGGGGACGGGGATCAGCCCCAGCATTTT. This encodes CASTTGDGDQPQHF.

The chain is built from TRBV15 and TRBJ2-3; D perhaps matches TRBD2 (5 bases). Trimming shortened V by 0 bases and J by 6 bases, and 13 bases separated the two germline ends. CDR1 is LNHNV and CDR2 is YYDKDF in the germline V gene (reference sequence). CDR3 length equals 15 residues. Here the CDR3 reads CATSRDLTGWDTQYF. The CDR3 DNA is TGTGCCACCAGCAGAGATCTTACGGGGTGGGATACGCAGTATTTT. The full variable domain, in which reference TRBV15 and TRBJ2-3 provide the parts outside the CDR3, is DAMVIQNPRYQVTQFGKPVTLSCSQTLNHNVMYWYQQKSSQAPKLLFHYYDKDFNNEADTPDNFQSRRPNTSFCFLDIRSPGLGDTAMYLCATSRDLTGWDTQYFGPGTRLTVL.

The CDR3 reads CASSYSSGAEAFF. DNA of the CDR3: TGTGCCAGCAGTTACTCTAGCGGCGCTGAAGCTTTCTTT. V gene TRBV6-5 combines with J gene TRBJ1-1, with unresolved D. The CDR3 spans 13 residues. The germline V and J ends were trimmed by 0 bases and 6 bases, with 8 bases remaining between them. CDR1 and CDR2 from the germline V gene are MNHEY and SVGAGI.

The CDR3 coding sequence is TGTGCCAGCAGTTCCGGGCCCGGGGGAAACATTCAGTACTTC. As protein: CASSSGPGGNIQYF. The genes are TRBV6-5 and TRBJ2-4; TRBD2 might be the D (6 bases). CDR3 size: 14 residues. V was trimmed by 4 bases and J by 6 bases, leaving 13 bases between them. The germline V gene encodes CDR1 MNHEY and CDR2 SVGAGI.

This clone was detected once. Additional DNA sequences in this sample encode the identical CDR3. The rearrangement links TRBV6-5 to TRBJ2-7; tentative D call: TRBD1 (6 bases). The CDR3 contains 14 residues. Germline loops: CDR1 MNHEY, CDR2 SVGAGI. V lost 2 bases and J 1 base, leaving 9 bases between the germline ends. CDR3: CASSYGGTSYEQYF. In DNA form, the CDR3 reads TGTGCCAGCAGTTACGGGGGCACATCCTACGAGCAGTACTTC.

The chain joins TRBV7-9 to TRBJ1-2, with D possibly matching TRBD1 (6 bases). CDR1 is SEHNR and CDR2 is FQNEAQ in the germline V gene (reference sequence). With 5 bases removed from V and 0 bases from J, the gap between germline ends came to 10 bases. The CDR3 totals 14 residues. The CDR3: CASSLQGSNYGYTF. The DNA for the CDR3 is TGTGCCAGCAGCCTCCAGGGGTCTAACTATGGCTACACCTTC.

This clone was observed once. The chain couples TRBV7-9 to TRBJ2-1; 11 nucleotides line up with TRBD1. CDR1 and CDR2 from the germline V gene are SEHNR and FQNEAQ (reference sequence). J lost 9 bases, V lost 4 bases, and 11 bases had no gene match. This CDR3 is 16 amino acids long. The CDR3, as DNA: TGTGCCAGCAGCTCCGGGACAGGGGGTCTGTTGGGTGAGCAGTTCTTC. As protein: CASSSGTGGLLGEQFF.

This chain joins TRBV30 and TRBJ2-5; D is undetermined. The V gene's germline CDR1 is GTSNPN and CDR2 SVGIG (reference sequence). Trimming shortened V by 3 bases and J by 3 bases, and 5 bases separated the two germline ends. This CDR3 has 11 amino acids. CDR3 sequence: CAWSYEETQYF. The CDR3 coding sequence is TGTGCCTGGAGCTATGAAGAGACCCAGTACTTC.

The chain has TRBV7-9 and TRBJ1-4; tentatively, D is TRBD1 (6 bases). CDR1 is SEHNR, CDR2 FQNEAQ, per germline (reference sequence). The CDR3 length is 14 residues. Trimming took 6 bases from V and 4 from J, leaving 12 bases between them. The CDR3 bases are TGTGCCAGCAGGAACAGGGCGGGTAATGAAAAACTGTTTTTT. This translates into CASRNRAGNEKLFF.

V is TRBV7-8 and J is TRBJ2-3; possibly TRBD1 for D (6 bases). This CDR3 has 16 residues. Germline CDR1 is SGHVS and CDR2 is FQNEAQ. The V end was cut by 2 bases, the J end by 2 bases, with 14 bases between. The CDR3 coding sequence is TGTGCCAGCAGCTTAAACGGCAGGGGAGCCACAGATACGCAGTATTTT. It specifies CASSLNGRGATDTQYF.

This chain uses TRBV2 with TRBJ2-1; 10 positions match TRBD1. CDR1 SNHLY and CDR2 FYNNEI come from the germline V gene. V was clipped by 8 bases and J by 5 bases; unmatched bases: 9. The CDR3 totals 15 residues. The CDR3 DNA follows: TGTGCCAGCCTCCCATGGGGGACAGGGGACAATGAGCAGTTCTTC. Its protein is CASLPWGTGDNEQFF.

The rearrangement uses TRBV15 and TRBJ1-1; 7 nucleotides agree with TRBD1. The V gene end was trimmed by 1 base and the J gene end by 0 bases; junction bases not matched to a gene: 8. The CDR3 is 17 residues long. Germline CDR1 and CDR2: LNHNV and YYDKDF (reference sequence). CDR3 coding DNA: TGTGCCACCAGCAGAGGCGGGACAGCTAGACTGAACACTGAAGCTTTCTTT. It yields the protein CATSRGGTARLNTEAFF.

V usage is TRBV5-1 and J usage is TRBJ2-6; D is ambiguous. CDR1 SGHRS and CDR2 YFSETQ come from the germline V gene. This CDR3 region has 15 residues. Trimming stripped 4 bases from V and 1 base from J, with 9 bases between. CDR3 protein: CASSLTRSGANVLTF. The CDR3 DNA reads as TGCGCCAGCAGCCTGACAAGGTCTGGGGCCAACGTCCTGACTTTC.

V usage is TRBV6-6 and J usage is TRBJ2-2; TRBD2 aligns across 7 bases. The CDR3 spans 16 residues. V lost 4 bases to trimming and J lost 7 bases; unmatched junction nucleotides: 12. In germline, CDR1 is MNHNY, CDR2 SVGAGI (reference sequence). CDR3: CASSLLGGRVYGELFF. In nucleotides, the CDR3 is TGTGCCAGCAGTTTGCTCGGGGGGAGGGTTTACGGGGAGCTGTTTTTT.